The entry below gives a single T cell receptor (beta chain) sequence along with its context. This clone has only a few counts. The target of this receptor is not known. There are no base qualities to consult, and no much larger clone falls within one base. The library was generated by the immunoSEQ multiplex PCR assay. DNA from the cultured, isolated CD4+ T cells was subjected to TCR beta CDR3 sequencing. Processing in the source paper ran as follows. Non-productive TCR sequences were removed and reads were trimmed to the CDR3 region, keeping CDR3s of at least 7 amino acids. Antigen-specific clonotypes were identified with the MANAFEST web app by comparing expansion in peptide wells against reference cultures. For clones to be considered positive, expansion at FDR<0.05 versus reference and all other wells, an odds ratio above 5, and a frequency above 0.1% in two replicate wells were required. A clonotype was defined as cross-reactive if the clonotype was significantly expanded both in SARS-CoV-2 spike wells and in at least one common cold coronavirus spike condition. Levenshtein distance calculated with the stringdist R package was used to assess CDR3 similarity, and unrooted trees were constructed with ape in R 3.6.1. Sourced from immuneACCESS, this table was stored by TCRdb with only in-frame sequences that have V and J called. A share of the clones is absent; for the studies checked, an unresolved V gene accounts for under half, and the remainder has no known explanation. The V and J calls and clone size are taken from that table; D and trimming were inferred from the DNA. In all, the sample holds around 35,000 clones, and about 69% of those were seen once. The ten largest account for under 15% of the sample.

In the ViraFEST assay, PBMC were stimulated with viral peptide pools, and TCR sequencing was then used to find antigen-specific CD4+ T cell clonotypes based on their expansion. After about 10 days of culture, CD4+ T cells were isolated with the EasySep CD4+ T cell isolation kit. The absence of prior SARS-CoV-2 infection in healthy vaccine recipients was confirmed by negative nucleocapsid antibodies before and after vaccination. Each well held some 1.9 million PBMC cultured in IMDM containing approximately 5.2% human AB serum, about 10 IU/ml IL-2 and gentamicin, along with 10 ug/ml peptides. On days 3 and 7, half of the culture medium was replaced with fresh IL-2-containing medium. Unless otherwise noted, each peptide stimulation condition was cultured in triplicate wells. PBMC were separated from whole blood using Ficoll-Paque Plus gradient centrifugation and were then either cryopreserved at -140C or used fresh. Overlapping peptide pools spanned the spike proteins of SARS-CoV-2 and the common cold coronaviruses HCoV-NL63, HCoV-OC43 and HCoV-229E. Genomic DNA was extracted from cultured CD4+ T cells with the QIAamp micro DNA kit.

The source of the sample is a study of vaccination effects on CD4 cells after COVID-19 (dated by TCRdb to between 2021 and 2022). Study-wide context: Each participant got two doses of an mRNA SARS-CoV-2 vaccine, either BNT162b2 or mRNA-1273. SARS-CoV-2 spike-specific CD4+ TCR repertoires from before and after mRNA vaccination were compared in COVID-19 convalescent patients and in infection-naive vaccine recipients. The full study included fewer than eleven COVID-19 convalescent patients and a few SARS-CoV-2-naive healthy vaccine recipients. The Oncomine TCR Beta short-read assay on an Illumina iSeq 100 was used to sequence cultures from other donors in the study.

On the study overall, not on this receptor specifically: Among healthy vaccine recipients, nearly all vaccine-induced clones were SARS-CoV-2 mono-reactive, and just 1 of 255 was cross-reactive with common cold coronaviruses. Clones induced by infection and clones induced by vaccination both contracted markedly at late timepoints after vaccination, which fits with T cell responses waning over time. The study was limited by a small number of convalescent patients and lacked early post-infection timepoints.

The germline V gene (reference sequence) yields MNHEY for CDR1 and SMNVEV for CDR2. Counted from cysteine to phenylalanine, this CDR3 has 13 amino acids. The entry retains the CDR3 DNA only, 39 bases that are in frame from base 1. Deletion took 8 bases off V and 1 base off J, with a span of 11 bases between the germline ends. The chain was built from TRBV27 and TRBJ1-1, with the D gene not clear enough to name. Sequencing was performed on CD4+ T cells from PBMCs cultured with HCoV-OC43 spike peptides, taken before COVID-19 vaccination. Interpreted using the paper, the cell subset or site label stands for: HCoV-OC43 spike overlapping peptide pool stimulation. The TCR was taken from a human donor who received a COVID-19 vaccine. This receptor carries the CDR3 CASGWNSNTEAFF. Read as DNA, the sequence is TGTGCCAGCGGGTGGAACTCGAACACTGAAGCTTTCTTT.